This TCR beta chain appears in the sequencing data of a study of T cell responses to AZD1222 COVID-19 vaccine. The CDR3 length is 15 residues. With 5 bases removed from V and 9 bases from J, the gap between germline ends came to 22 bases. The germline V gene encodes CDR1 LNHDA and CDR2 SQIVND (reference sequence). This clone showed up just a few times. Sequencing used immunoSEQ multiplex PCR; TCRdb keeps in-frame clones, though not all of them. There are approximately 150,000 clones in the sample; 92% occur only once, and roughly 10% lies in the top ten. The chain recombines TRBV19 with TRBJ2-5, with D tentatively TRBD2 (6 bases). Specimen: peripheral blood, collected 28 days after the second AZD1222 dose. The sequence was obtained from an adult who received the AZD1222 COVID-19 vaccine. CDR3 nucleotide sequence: TGTGCCAGTAGTGCCTTACTAGCCGGCACGTCGGCCCAGTACTTC. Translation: CASSALLAGTSAQYF.